The entry that follows covers one T cell receptor beta chain sequence. This specimen comes from a study of T cell changes during pregnancy in multiple sclerosis. CDR3 length: 14 residues. V was clipped by 0 bases and J by 15 bases, with 19 bases between them. Germline V gene lookup returns CDR1 LNHNV and CDR2 YYDKDF (reference sequence). Libraries were prepared by immunoSEQ multiplex PCR; TCRdb keeps only in-frame clonotypes and omits some of them. The repertoire holds around 100,000 clones, with more than 85% as singletons. The TCR comes from a female donor with multiple sclerosis, enrolled in a pregnancy study. The chain employs TRBV15 and TRBJ2-3; no clear D gene. This specimen was peripheral blood, taken in the third trimester of pregnancy. The CDR3 DNA reads TGTGCCACCAGCAGAGAACCCCGCACAGATACCACATATTTT. Amino acid sequence: CATSREPRTDTTYF.